This T cell receptor (beta chain) comes out of a study of T cell responses to AZD1222 COVID-19 vaccine. Overall study findings and caveats: Increased Spike-specific TCR breadth and depth were observed after two AZD1222 doses. Donors skewed white British and female; clonal diversity was possibly underestimated.

This clone has a single count. Its antigen is still unknown. The repertoire was sequenced with immunoSEQ multiplex PCR; TCRdb's copy has only in-frame clones and lacks some. The sample lists about 94,000 clones; over 75% were seen once. The TCR sequence derives from an adult who received the AZD1222 COVID-19 vaccine. The sample consisted of peripheral blood, taken 28 days after the second AZD1222 dose.

In nucleotides, the CDR3 is TGTGCCAGCAGCTTAACTCCCCCGTCAGCAGGGGGTAATTCACCCCTCCACTTT. Translating gives CASSLTPPSAGGNSPLHF. The chain has TRBV7-3 and TRBJ1-6; 7 positions match TRBD1. CDR1 is SGHTA, CDR2 FQGTGA, per germline. There are 18 residues in the CDR3. Losses at the gene ends were 0 bases for V and 6 bases for J; bases not matched to a gene: 11.